A single sample is the source of the 12 T cell receptor beta chains below, sequenced in a study of CD8 T cells in Susac syndrome. Random hexamers served to reverse transcribe roughly 0.45 to 1 ug RNA. In TCRdb, the immunoSEQ multiplex PCR reads were re-called with MiXCR into one record per CDR3 protein. The table has some 240,000 distinct CDR3 sequences, almost 97% seen once. Sequenced input: CD4+ T cells from PBMCs. The source of these receptors is a human donor with Susac syndrome.

The chain combines TRBV14 with TRBJ2-5; D gene unclear. V was shortened by 4 bases and J by 1 base, with 7 bases between the two germline ends. This CDR3 has 13 residues. Germline V CDR1 and CDR2: SGHDN, FVKESK. CDR3 sequence: CASSPQPQETQYF. CDR3 nucleotides: TGTGCCAGCAGCCCCCAGCCCCAAGAGACCCAGTACTTC.

The rearrangement joins TRBV3-1 to TRBJ1-5; D is unclear. Germline CDR1 LGHDT, CDR2 YNNKEL (reference sequence). This CDR3 is 13 amino acids long. Deletions cut 1 base from V and 9 bases from J, with 10 bases between. The CDR3 reads CASSQAARGPQHF. For the CDR3, the DNA is TGTGCCAGCAGCCAAGCGGCACGGGGGCCCCAGCATTTT.

This chain links TRBV20-1 with TRBJ1-2; D gene uncertain. V was clipped by 6 bases and J by 0 bases, with 2 bases between them. CDR3 length equals 10 residues. Germline assignment: CDR1 DFQATT and CDR2 SNEGSKA (reference sequence). CDR3 in amino acids: CSATNYGYTF. CDR3 in DNA: TGCAGTGCGACTAACTATGGCTACACCTTC.

The V gene is TRBV5-4, the J gene TRBJ2-1; unclear D gene. Between the trimmed V and J ends, which lost 4 bases and 0 bases, there was a span of 11 bases. This CDR3 has 15 amino acids. Germline assignment: CDR1 SGHNT and CDR2 YYREEE (reference sequence). This CDR3 is CASSSSISSYNEQFF. As DNA, the CDR3 is TGTGCCAGCAGCAGCTCCATAAGCTCCTACAATGAGCAGTTCTTC. The full variable domain, in which reference TRBV5-4 and TRBJ2-1 provide the parts outside the CDR3, is ETGVTQSPTHLIKTRGQQVTLRCSSQSGHNTVSWYQQALGQGPQFIFQYYREEENGRGNFPPRFSGLQFPNYSSELNVNALELDDSALYLCASSSSISSYNEQFFGPGTRLTVL.

This chain joins TRBV9 and TRBJ2-1; the D is unclear. This CDR3 spans 16 amino acids. V shed 0 bases and J shed 0 bases, with 10 bases lying between them. Germline V gene sequence: CDR1 SGDLS, CDR2 YYNGEE. The CDR3 DNA is TGTGCCAGCAGCGTAGTGATGGTGAGCTCCTACAATGAGCAGTTCTTC. Its protein is CASSVVMVSSYNEQFF. The full variable domain, with the rest looked up from reference TRBV9 and TRBJ2-1, is DSGVTQTPKHLITATGQRVTLRCSPRSGDLSVYWYQQSLDQGLQFLIQYYNGEERAKGNILERFSAQQFPDLHSELNLSSLELGDSALYFCASSVVMVSSYNEQFFGPGTRLTVL.

This chain links TRBV5-1 with TRBJ1-1; tentative D call: TRBD1 (6 bases). This CDR3 region has 13 residues. V gave up 2 bases and J gave up 8 bases, with 13 bases separating them. Germline-derived CDR1 and CDR2 are SGHRS and YFSETQ. For the CDR3, the DNA is TGCGCCAGCAGCTTTGATGGTGGGGGCGAAGCTTTCTTT. Protein sequence: CASSFDGGGEAFF.

V gene TRBV3-1 combines with J gene TRBJ2-7; 9 bases align to TRBD2. V lost 4 bases to trimming and J lost 2 bases; unmatched junction nucleotides: 3. Germline V gives CDR1 LGHDT, CDR2 YNNKEL (reference sequence). The CDR3 extends over 14 amino acids. DNA for the CDR3: TGTGCCAGCAGCCGCGGGGGGGCTACCTACGAGCAGTACTTC. It codes for CASSRGGATYEQYF.

The chain has TRBV4-2 and TRBJ2-7; 10 bases are a match to TRBD2. Trimming removed 3 bases from V and 0 bases from J; junction bases left unmatched: 2. Looked up from germline, CDR1 is LGHNA and CDR2 is YNFKEQ. This CDR3 spans 15 amino acids. As DNA, the CDR3 is TGTGCCAGCAGCCATGCTAGCGGGAGCTCCTACGAGCAGTACTTC. This translates into CASSHASGSSYEQYF.

The chain combines TRBV20-1 with TRBJ1-5, with 7 bases matching TRBD1. CDR1 and CDR2 from the germline V gene are DFQATT and SNEGSKA (reference sequence). J lost 1 base, V lost 1 base, and 4 bases had no gene match. The CDR3 is 15 amino acids. The DNA of the CDR3 is TGCAGTGCTAGAGTAGGGGGCCAGAGCAATCAGCCCCAGCATTTT. This codes for CSARVGGQSNQPQHF.

This sequence joins TRBV4-1 and TRBJ2-5; D perhaps matches TRBD1 (5 bases). Germline values: CDR1 MGHRA, CDR2 YSYEKL. The CDR3 is 14 amino acids. V was trimmed by 7 bases and J by 2 bases, leaving 14 bases between them. CDR3 DNA: TGCGCCAGCACTGACTCCGACAGACAAGAGACCCAGTACTTC. This gives the protein CASTDSDRQETQYF.

The CDR3 loop reads CASSLQNSYGYTF. CDR3 DNA: TGTGCCAGCAGCCTCCAGAACTCCTATGGCTACACCTTC. The V and J genes are TRBV9 and TRBJ1-2, with D uncertain. The length of the CDR3 is 13 residues. Germline V gene lookup returns CDR1 SGDLS and CDR2 YYNGEE. The V end lost 4 bases, the J end lost 4 bases, and 11 bases lay between the germline ends.

The chain links TRBV2 to TRBJ2-1; 11 bases map to TRBD2. Germline CDR1 SNHLY, CDR2 FYNNEI. The CDR3 runs to 16 residues. V was clipped by 3 bases and J by 2 bases; unmatched bases: 3. The CDR3: CASSDLSGRAYNEQFF. The CDR3 coding sequence is TGTGCCAGCAGTGACCTTAGCGGGAGGGCCTACAATGAGCAGTTCTTC.